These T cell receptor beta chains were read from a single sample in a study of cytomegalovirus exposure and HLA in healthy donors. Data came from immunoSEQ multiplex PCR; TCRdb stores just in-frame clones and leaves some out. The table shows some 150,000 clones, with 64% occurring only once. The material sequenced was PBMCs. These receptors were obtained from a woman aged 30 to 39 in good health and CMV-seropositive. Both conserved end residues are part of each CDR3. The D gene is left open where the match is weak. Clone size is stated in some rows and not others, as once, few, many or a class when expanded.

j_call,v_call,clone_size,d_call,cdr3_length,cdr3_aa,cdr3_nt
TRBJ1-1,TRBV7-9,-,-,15,CASSLSPGANTEAFF,TGTGCCAGCAGCTTATCCCCAGGGGCGAACACTGAAGCTTTCTTT
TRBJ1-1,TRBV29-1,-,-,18,CSVGGILNREKIDTEAFF,TGCAGCGTTGGGGGGATACTCAACAGGGAGAAGATAGACACTGAAGCTTTCTTT
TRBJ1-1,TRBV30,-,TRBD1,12,CASDRGRTEAFF,TGTGCCTCCGACAGGGGGCGAACTGAAGCTTTCTTT
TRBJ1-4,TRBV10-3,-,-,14,CAISGTEPNEKLFF,TGTGCCATCAGTGGGACAGAGCCTAATGAAAAACTGTTTTTT
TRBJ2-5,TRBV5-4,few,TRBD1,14,CASSGLQGVETQYF,TGTGCCAGCAGCGGACTACAGGGGGTGGAGACCCAGTACTTC
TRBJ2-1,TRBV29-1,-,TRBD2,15,CSVEAASGGYNEQFF,TGCAGCGTTGAGGCGGCTAGCGGGGGATACAATGAGCAGTTCTTC
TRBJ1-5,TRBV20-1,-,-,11,CSASTDQPQHF,TGCAGTGCTAGCACAGATCAGCCCCAGCATTTT
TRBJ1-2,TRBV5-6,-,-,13,CASSGAGTYGYTF,TGTGCCAGCAGCGGGGCGGGGACCTATGGCTACACCTTC
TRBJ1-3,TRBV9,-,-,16,CASSVDGRYSGNTIYF,TGTGCCAGCAGCGTAGATGGCAGGTACTCTGGAAACACCATATATTTT
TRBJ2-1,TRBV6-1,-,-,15,CASSDGGAGDDEQFF,TGTGCCAGCAGTGATGGGGGCGCAGGGGATGATGAGCAGTTCTTC
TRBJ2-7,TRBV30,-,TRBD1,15,CAWSLQGAPSYEQYF,TGTGCCTGGAGTTTACAGGGGGCCCCCTCCTACGAGCAGTACTTC
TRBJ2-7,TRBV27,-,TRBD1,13,CASSSQGVYEQYF,TGTGCCAGCAGCAGTCAGGGGGTTTACGAGCAGTACTTC
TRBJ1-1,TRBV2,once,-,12,CASSAGGTEAFF,TGTGCCAGCAGTGCGGGGGGGACTGAAGCTTTCTTT
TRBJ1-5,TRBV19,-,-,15,CASLVDRGSNQPQHF,TGTGCCAGTCTTGTGGACAGAGGAAGCAATCAGCCCCAGCATTTT
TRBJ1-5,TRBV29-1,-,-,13,CSVEVSGDQPQHF,TGCAGCGTTGAAGTCTCGGGGGATCAGCCCCAGCATTTT
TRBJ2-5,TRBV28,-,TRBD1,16,CASSSFDRGLQETQYF,TGTGCCAGCAGTTCCTTCGACAGGGGGTTACAAGAGACCCAGTACTTC
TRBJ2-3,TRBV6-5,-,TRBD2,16,CASSLLAGGPGDTQYF,TGTGCCAGCAGTTTACTAGCGGGGGGGCCGGGAGATACGCAGTATTTT
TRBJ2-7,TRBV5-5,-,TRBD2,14,CASSFRRELLEATF,TGTGCCAGCAGCTTTCGGCGGGAGTTGTTGGAAGCCACTTTC
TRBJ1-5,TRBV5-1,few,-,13,CASSLGQDQPQHF,TGCGCCAGCAGCCTGGGCCAGGATCAGCCCCAGCATTTT
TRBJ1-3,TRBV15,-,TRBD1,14,CATSRVDRANTIYF,TGTGCCACCAGCAGAGTGGACAGGGCAAACACCATATATTTT
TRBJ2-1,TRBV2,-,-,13,CASKFESSDEQFF,TGTGCCAGCAAGTTTGAGTCGAGCGATGAGCAGTTCTTC
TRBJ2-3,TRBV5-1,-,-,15,CASSLEGSGTDTQYF,TGCGCCAGCAGCTTGGAGGGGTCCGGCACAGATACGCAGTATTTT
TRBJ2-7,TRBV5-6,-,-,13,CASSFILTREQYF,TGTGCCAGCAGCTTCATCCTTACACGCGAGCAGTACTTC
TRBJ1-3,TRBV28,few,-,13,CASSSGAGNTIYF,TGTGCCAGCAGTTCAGGGGCTGGAAACACCATATATTTT
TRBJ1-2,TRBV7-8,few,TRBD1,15,CASSLGTGGHYGYTF,TGTGCCAGCAGCCTCGGGACAGGGGGTCACTATGGCTACACCTTC
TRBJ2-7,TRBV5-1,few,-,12,CASRLTDYEQYF,TGCGCCAGCAGACTGACAGACTACGAGCAGTACTTC
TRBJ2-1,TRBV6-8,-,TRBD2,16,CARPTSGKDPYNEQFF,TGTGCCAGGCCGACTAGCGGGAAGGACCCCTACAATGAGCAGTTCTTC